A selection of T cell receptor beta chains follows, all from one sample in a study of blood T cell repertoires in COVID-19. Sequenced by immunoSEQ multiplex PCR; TCRdb stores in-frame clones only, minus some. The sample includes under 250,000 clones, about 85% of them seen just once. Sequencing was carried out using peripheral blood. The source is a man aged 18-30 years with active or convalescent COVID-19. The CDR3 runs from the conserved cysteine through the conserved F or W. A D gene is named only where the DNA matches it firmly. Only part of the rows carry a size: once, few, many, or a class if the clone is expanded.

>TRBD2|-|TRBV4-3|TRBJ2-1
TGCGCCAGCAGCCCAGAACTAGCGCAACTACCCCCGCTCCAGTTCTTC
CASSPELAQLPPLQFF
>TRBD2|-|TRBV9|TRBJ2-5
TGTGCCAGCAGCGAAATGGGGACTAGCGAAGAGACCCAGTACTTC
CASSEMGTSEETQYF
>-|-|TRBV11-2|TRBJ2-7
TGTGCCAGCAGCTTAAACGTGGGAGTGGGTGAGCAGTACTTC
CASSLNVGVGEQYF
>-|once|TRBV6-6|TRBJ1-6
TGTGCCAGCGGTCGCCCCGGGTGGACAGAAGATAATTCACCCCTCCACTTT
CASGRPGWTEDNSPLHF
>TRBD2|-|TRBV5-1|TRBJ2-7
TGCGCCAGCAGCCGGACTAGCGGGAGTTTCGAGCAGTACTTC
CASSRTSGSFEQYF
>-|-|TRBV21-1|TRBJ2-1
TGTGCCAGCAGCAGATTGGACACAAACAATGAGCAGTTCTTC
CASSRLDTNNEQFF
>-|-|TRBV18|TRBJ2-7
TGTGCCAGCTCGATGGGGCAGGCAAGGAACGAGCAGTACTTC
CASSMGQARNEQYF
>-|-|TRBV12-5|TRBJ1-2
TGTGCTAGTGGTTTTAATGGAGACTATGGCTACACCTTC
CASGFNGDYGYTF
>-|-|TRBV5-6|TRBJ2-5
TGTGCCAGCAGCCTGACCCCCAGCGGGACAAAGGGGGAGACCCAGTACTTC
CASSLTPSGTKGETQYF
>-|-|TRBV7-9|TRBJ1-1
TGTGCCAGCAGCTCACTAGGGTGGGTGAACACTGAAGCTTTCTTT
CASSSLGWVNTEAFF
>-|once|TRBV28|TRBJ2-1
TGTGCCAGCAGATTGAGACAGTACAATGAGCAGTTCTTC
CASRLRQYNEQFF
>-|-|TRBV10-1|TRBJ1-4
TGCGCCAGCAGTGAGTCGAGATCTAATGAAAAACTGTTTTTT
CASSESRSNEKLFF
>TRBD2|once|TRBV29-1|TRBJ2-1
TGCAGCGTTGAAGGCAGGCTAGCGGGCTTAAATGAGCAGTTCTTC
CSVEGRLAGLNEQFF
>-|-|TRBV5-5|TRBJ2-1
TGTGCCAGCAGCGCCTTAGTGACAGGTTCCTGGGCTAGTCGTGATGAGCAGTTCTTC
CASSALVTGSWASRDEQFF
>TRBD1|-|TRBV15|TRBJ2-2
TGTGCCACCAGCACGCGACAGGGTGACACCGGGGAGCTGTTTTTT
CATSTRQGDTGELFF
>TRBD1|-|TRBV28|TRBJ2-7
TGTGCCAGCAGGCCAAACGGACAGGGGAGCTACGAGCAGTACTTC
CASRPNGQGSYEQYF
>-|-|TRBV6-2/TRBV6-3|TRBJ1-5
TGTGCCAGCAGTTACTTCGCGAAGAGCAATCAGCCCCAGCATTTT
CASSYFAKSNQPQHF
>-|-|TRBV5-5|TRBJ1-5
TGTGCCAGCAGCCCTAGACAGGTCGATCAGCCCCAGCATTTT
CASSPRQVDQPQHF
>TRBD1|-|TRBV10-3|TRBJ1-6
TGTGCCATCAGTGGGACGACAGGGAATAATTCACCCCTCCACTTT
CAISGTTGNNSPLHF
>-|-|TRBV15|TRBJ1-4
TGTGCCACCAGCAGAGATGCAGGGGCTGATAATGAAAAACTGTTTTTT
CATSRDAGADNEKLFF
>-|-|TRBV14|TRBJ2-1
TGTGCCGGCAGCCAAGAAGGAGCGGGTCGACTCTCCAATGAGCAGTTCTTC
CAGSQEGAGRLSNEQFF
>-|few|TRBV7-2|TRBJ1-2
TGTGCCAGCAGCTTGGAAACAGCCGTCTATGGCTACACCTTC
CASSLETAVYGYTF
>-|few|TRBV5-5|TRBJ1-2
TGTGCCAGCAGCTTGAGTTTGGATCGGGGGGGCACTGGCTACACCTTC
CASSLSLDRGGTGYTF
>-|-|TRBV12-2|TRBJ2-1
TGTGCAAGTCGTTTCTATACTAGCGGGGGGAATGAGCAGTTCTTC
CASRFYTSGGNEQFF
>-|-|TRBV18|TRBJ2-1
TGTGCCAGCTCACCGACCGGGGGTCAAAGGGGTGAGCAGTTCTTC
CASSPTGGQRGEQFF
>-|-|TRBV7-9|TRBJ2-1
TGTGCCAGCATCCTATCTAGCATCTCCTACAATGAGCAGTTCTTC
CASILSSISYNEQFF
>-|few|TRBV5-1|TRBJ1-3
TGCGCCAGCAGCTTGACCAGGGCGAGCTCTGGAAACACCATATATTTT
CASSLTRASSGNTIYF
>TRBD1|-|TRBV6-5|TRBJ2-7
TGTGCCAGCACCTTAGGGGGGACAGGGGGTCTCGAGCAGTACTTC
CASTLGGTGGLEQYF
>-|-|TRBV27|TRBJ2-1
TGTGCCAGCAGTTTATCGTTCCAAAGAGGCTACAATGAGCAGTTCTTC
CASSLSFQRGYNEQFF
>TRBD1|-|TRBV6-1|TRBJ2-7
TGTGCCAGCAGTGAAGCTTTTACCCCACAGGGGGCTCGCTACGAGCAGTACTTC
CASSEAFTPQGARYEQYF
>TRBD1|-|TRBV27|TRBJ1-1
TGTGCCAGCAGAAACACAGGGGGCACTGAAGCTTTCTTT
CASRNTGGTEAFF
>-|few|TRBV28|TRBJ1-3
TGTGCCAGCAGTTTTGGAGCCGGGTGGGGGGACGGAAACACCATATATTTT
CASSFGAGWGDGNTIYF
>-|-|TRBV3-1/TRBV3-2|TRBJ1-6
TGTGCCAGCAGCCAAGTAAGAGGGTCGGGTGATAATTCACCCCTCCACTTT
CASSQVRGSGDNSPLHF
>-|-|TRBV5-1|TRBJ1-1
TGCGCCAGCAGTTTGGGGCACAGGACCACTGAAGCTTTCTTT
CASSLGHRTTEAFF
>TRBD2|few|TRBV6-1|TRBJ2-1
TGTGCCAGCAGTGAAGCTAGCGGGAGTTACAATGAGCAGTTCTTC
CASSEASGSYNEQFF
>TRBD1|once|TRBV5-4|TRBJ2-3
TGTGCCAGCAGCTTATTGGGACAGGGGGCCGAAGATACGCAGTATTTT
CASSLLGQGAEDTQYF
>-|-|TRBV19|TRBJ2-2
TGTGCCAGTAGTATTGTAGTCGGGGGGGAGCTGTTTTTT
CASSIVVGGELFF
>-|once|TRBV29-1|TRBJ1-1
TGCAGCGTTTGGACCGGGACACAGAACACTGAAGCTTTCTTT
CSVWTGTQNTEAFF
>-|-|TRBV18|TRBJ2-7
TGTGCCAGCTCACCACGAAGAGGCTACGAGCAGTACTTC
CASSPRRGYEQYF
>TRBD1|-|TRBV7-2|TRBJ2-3
TGTGCCAGCAGCCCACAGACAGGGACAGATACGCAGTATTTT
CASSPQTGTDTQYF